This is a list of T cell receptor beta chains from one sample in a study of shared clonotypes between healthy human individuals. Here immunoSEQ multiplex PCR was the method, and the copy in TCRdb shows in-frame clones only, minus some. The table records roughly 2.5 million clones, around 90% of them present only once. The specimen sequenced was naive CD4+ T cells sorted from blood. These TCRs come from a man younger than 35 in good health. Both conserved end residues are part of each CDR3. A D gene is named only where the DNA matches it firmly. The size field is filled for only some rows; it gives once, few, many or a size class.

d_gene | j_gene | v_gene | abundance | CDR3aa | CDR3nt
TRBD2 | TRBJ2-3 | TRBV6-1 | NA | CASSVGGAGVTDTQYF | TGTGCCAGCAGTGTGGGAGGAGCGGGAGTCACAGATACGCAGTATTTT
NA | TRBJ2-5 | TRBV5-1 | NA | CASSLIRLETQYF | TGCGCCAGCAGCTTGATTCGCTTGGAGACCCAGTACTTC
NA | TRBJ1-4 | TRBV9 | NA | CASSVDAPGREKLFF | TGTGCCAGCAGCGTAGACGCCCCAGGGAGGGAAAAACTGTTTTTT
NA | TRBJ2-7 | TRBV7-9 | NA | CASSLAAPLASEQYF | TGTGCCAGCAGCTTAGCAGCTCCTCTAGCGTCGGAGCAGTACTTC
TRBD1 | TRBJ1-2 | TRBV7-2 | NA | CASSPSPGTGYGYTF | TGTGCCAGCAGCCCAAGTCCCGGGACAGGGTATGGCTACACCTTC
TRBD2 | TRBJ2-1 | TRBV2 | NA | CASSKIESLLAGGGNEQFF | TGTGCCAGCAGCAAAATCGAGAGCTTACTAGCGGGAGGGGGCAATGAGCAGTTCTTC
TRBD1 | TRBJ2-7 | TRBV18 | few | CASSPSVTGVEQYF | TGTGCCAGCTCACCCTCGGTGACAGGGGTCGAGCAGTACTTC
NA | TRBJ1-5 | TRBV5-6 | NA | CASSWRGGSNQPQHF | TGTGCCAGCAGCTGGCGGGGGGGAAGCAATCAGCCCCAGCATTTT
NA | TRBJ2-7 | TRBV9 | NA | CASSADSSSYEQYF | TGTGCCAGCAGCGCGGACAGTAGCTCCTACGAGCAGTACTTC
NA | TRBJ2-7 | TRBV25-1 | once | CASSLNPTLYYF | TGTGCCAGCAGTCTGAACCCCACATTATATTACTTC
NA | TRBJ1-6 | TRBV5-1 | NA | CASSITGSLNSPLHF | TGCGCCAGCAGTATCACCGGTTCTCTTAATTCACCCCTCCACTTT
NA | TRBJ2-1 | TRBV28 | NA | CASSFLDREATNEQFF | TGTGCCAGCAGTTTTCTCGACAGGGAGGCCACCAATGAGCAGTTCTTC
TRBD1 | TRBJ2-1 | TRBV5-4 | NA | CASSPGTDSYNEQFF | TGTGCCAGCAGCCCGGGGACAGACTCCTACAATGAGCAGTTCTTC
NA | TRBJ2-2 | TRBV7-2 | NA | CASSLVPNTGELFF | TGTGCCAGCAGCTTAGTACCGAACACCGGGGAGCTGTTTTTT
TRBD1 | TRBJ1-5 | TRBV2 | few | CASSSTGGGQPQHF | TGTGCCAGCAGCTCTACAGGGGGTGGGCAGCCCCAGCATTTT
TRBD2 | TRBJ2-1 | TRBV5-1 | NA | CASSLRGGTNNEQFF | TGCGCCAGCAGCTTACGGGGAGGGACGAACAATGAGCAGTTCTTC
NA | TRBJ2-3 | TRBV19 | NA | CASSIDGAGSTDTQYF | TGTGCCAGTAGTATAGATGGTGCCGGGTCCACAGATACGCAGTATTTT
NA | TRBJ2-7 | TRBV14 | NA | CASSQGLVTYEQYF | TGTGCCAGCAGCCAAGGACTAGTTACCTACGAGCAGTACTTC
TRBD2 | TRBJ2-4 | TRBV5-1 | NA | CASSPRVAGEGDIQYF | TGCGCCAGCAGCCCCCGTGTAGCGGGAGAGGGAGACATTCAGTACTTC
NA | TRBJ2-5 | TRBV5-1 | NA | CASSSGVPETQYF | TGCGCCAGCAGCTCGGGGGTCCCAGAGACCCAGTACTTC
TRBD1 | TRBJ2-7 | TRBV19 | NA | CASSRTGNSYEQYF | TGTGCCAGTAGCCGGACAGGGAACTCCTACGAGCAGTACTTC
TRBD1 | TRBJ1-2 | TRBV9 | NA | CASSAPLQGRYGYTF | TGTGCCAGCAGCGCGCCCCTACAGGGGAGGTATGGCTACACCTTC
NA | TRBJ1-4 | TRBV7-9 | NA | CASSLVGSAEVEKLFF | TGTGCCAGCAGCTTAGTGGGCAGTGCGGAGGTGGAAAAACTGTTTTTT
NA | TRBJ2-7 | TRBV28 | NA | CASSAPYEQYF | TGTGCCAGCAGTGCGCCCTACGAGCAGTACTTC
TRBD2 | TRBJ2-7 | TRBV30 | NA | CAWSVRGGTYEQYF | TGTGCCTGGAGTGTACGGGGGGGGACCTACGAGCAGTACTTC
NA | TRBJ2-7 | TRBV4-2 | NA | CASSQDIEYEQYF | TGTGCCAGCAGCCAAGACATAGAATACGAGCAGTACTTC
TRBD2 | TRBJ2-3 | TRBV12-5 | NA | CASATEGLAGADTQYF | TGTGCTAGTGCTACCGAGGGACTAGCGGGAGCAGATACGCAGTATTTT
NA | TRBJ2-1 | TRBV7-7 | once | CASSSGREQFF | TGTGCTAGCAGCTCTGGACGAGAGCAGTTCTTC
TRBD1 | TRBJ1-1 | TRBV19 | NA | CASSGMGQPYAEAFF | TGTGCCAGTAGTGGGATGGGACAGCCCTACGCTGAAGCTTTCTTT
NA | TRBJ2-3 | TRBV11-2 | NA | CASSLVRHGLPDTQYF | TGTGCCAGCAGCTTAGTTCGGCACGGGCTCCCAGATACGCAGTATTTT
NA | TRBJ2-3 | TRBV19 | NA | CASRSGVGPPYTQYF | TGTGCCAGTAGGTCAGGGGTCGGCCCACCTTATACGCAGTATTTT
NA | TRBJ1-1 | TRBV28 | NA | CASSLYGGVRNTEAFF | TGTGCCAGCAGTTTATACGGGGGTGTTCGAAACACTGAAGCTTTCTTT
TRBD2 | TRBJ2-1 | TRBV12-5 | NA | CASGLRTSIEQFF | TGTGCTAGTGGTCTGCGGACTAGCATTGAGCAGTTCTTC
NA | TRBJ1-1 | TRBV18 | NA | CASSGASDTEAFF | TGTGCCAGCTCAGGGGCGTCGGACACTGAAGCTTTCTTT
TRBD2 | TRBJ2-3 | TRBV5-1 | NA | CASSGSGGAADTQYF | TGCGCCAGCAGCGGTAGCGGGGGGGCCGCAGATACGCAGTATTTT
NA | TRBJ2-1 | TRBV10-3 | NA | CAISESTFHEQFF | TGTGCCATCAGTGAGTCGACGTTTCATGAGCAGTTCTTC
NA | TRBJ2-1 | TRBV2 | NA | CASKGATSSYNEQFF | TGTGCCAGCAAAGGAGCCACTTCCTCCTACAATGAGCAGTTCTTC